The sequence of this T cell receptor beta chain was determined in a study of beta chain features in type 1 diabetes (dated by TCRdb to 2016 to 2019). As for the study more broadly: Patients and healthy donors did not differ in mean age, gender distribution, total cell number or subset yield. In the study, TCRB repertoires of sorted circulating CD4+ T cell subsets from recently diagnosed type 1 diabetes patients were compared with those of matched healthy donors. Across all samples, around 100 million sorted cells were examined, and cell number per subset correlated strongly with RNA yield. Regulatory and stem cell-like memory subsets were obtained from only 8 patients and about 8 healthy donors, while naive and central memory subsets were obtained from all 28 donors.

The cysteine opens and the phenylalanine closes a CDR3 of 13 amino acids. Only CDR3 DNA is held: 39 bases, read in frame from base 1. V sheds 5 bases and J sheds 0 bases, leaving 10 bases between their ends. CDR1 is given as SQVTM and CDR2 as ANQGSEA, both from the germline V gene. What the study reported, not specific to this receptor: In all four CD4+ subsets, TCRB CDR3 length was moderately but significantly shorter in type 1 diabetes patients. Because the HLA sub-analyses included only small numbers of individuals, any influence of HLA type on TCRB rearrangement was left unresolved. Naive, central memory and regulatory TCRB repertoires appeared to be more alike among patients than among healthy donors. Sequencing cDNA rather than genomic DNA could over-represent highly expressing activated cells, although activation and CD3 levels did not differ between groups. At VDJ recombination sites, patients with type 1 diabetes made fewer insertions and deleted more nucleotides, a pattern implying thymic rearrangement abnormalities. Shorter templates might have been favored by PCR, but patient and control samples were amplified and corrected together, so both groups would have been affected equally by any skew.

The entire isolated RNA was reverse transcribed using the High Capacity cDNA Reverse Transcription Kit, and thus expressed TCRB transcripts were sequenced. Deep immunoSEQ sequencing was applied to naive, central memory and regulatory T cell samples, giving an average of roughly 3.3 million total reads per sample. Sorted cells were lysed in RLT buffer, and RNA was extracted using DNase-treated RNeasy Micro or Mini kits according to cell number. To prevent cross-contamination, every cell subset was processed on its own, while patient and healthy donor samples were processed together. Using the immunoSEQ multiplex PCR, TCRB sequences were amplified from cDNA into 87-bp fragments spanning the CDR3 region. The amplicons were sequenced using the Illumina HiSeq platform. The study's processing was this. Synthetic template baselines were used to correct PCR bias computationally, reads within Hamming distance 2 were collapsed together, and singletons that could not be merged were discarded. Reads were aligned against IMGT so that V, D and J genes, CDR3 length and insertions or deletions at six rearrangement sites could be assigned. Within each subset, clonotype counts were normalized to the number of sorted cells before true diversity and Gini coefficients were calculated with the tcR R package. The overlap coefficient, calculated on TCRB nucleotide sequences, was used to quantify repertoire sharing. Out-of-frame TCRB sequences from naive cells were analyzed as a proxy for the pre-selection repertoire. TCRdb took over this immuneACCESS table, retaining in-frame rearrangements with V and J assigned. Such tables are incomplete; in checked studies, under half of the missing clones stem from an unresolved V gene, and the remainder is unexplained. V, J and clone size are those of that table, while D and trimming were read from the DNA. The sample has about 740,000 clones on record, 10% to 15% of them singletons. Approximately 0.021% of the sample goes to the ten largest clones.

Each donor gave one peripheral blood draw, about 110 mL on average, collected into heparinised tubes. A BD FACSAria II was used to sort naive, central memory, regulatory and stem cell-like memory CD4+ T cells with a panel that included CD45RO, CCR7, CD25, CD127, CD95 and CD27. All sorted populations exceeded 95% purity. Right away, PBMCs were isolated by Lymphoprep density gradient centrifugation and were stained directly, with no culture step. To minimize batch effects, samples were stained and sorted in pairs, one healthy donor with one patient per experiment. This clone was recorded a few times. Its target antigen remains unknown. No much larger clone exists at a distance of one base, and base qualities are not known. This same CDR3 is encoded by further DNA sequences in the sample.

Sequenced sample: naive CD4+ T cells from blood. This specimen's cell subset or site label, interpreted: true naive CD4+ T cells. This sequence originates from a man in his late teens or twenties with type 1 diabetes. Recombination linked TRBV29-1 to TRBJ1-1, with the identity of the D gene unclear. The CDR3 sequence is CSVSPRMNTEAFF. Here is the DNA: TGCAGCGTTTCCCCGAGAATGAACACTGAAGCTTTCTTT.